This T cell receptor (beta chain) was captured in a study of beta chain features in type 1 diabetes (dated by TCRdb to the late 2010s). For the wider study: Mean age, gender distribution, total cell number and subset yield did not differ between patients and healthy donors. A total of 85 million to 140 million sorted cells were examined across all samples, and a strong correlation was observed between cell number per subset and RNA yield. The study compared the TCRB repertoires of sorted circulating CD4+ T cell subsets in recently diagnosed type 1 diabetes patients with those in matched healthy donors. Naive and central memory subsets were obtained from all 30 or so donors, but regulatory and stem cell-like memory subsets were isolated from only 8 patients and roughly 8 healthy donors.

The entire isolated RNA was reverse transcribed using the High Capacity cDNA Reverse Transcription Kit, and thus expressed TCRB transcripts were sequenced. Naive, central memory and regulatory T cell samples underwent deep immunoSEQ sequencing, averaging approximately 3.3 million total reads per sample. After sorted cells were lysed in RLT buffer, RNA was extracted with DNase-treated RNeasy Micro or Mini kits, with the choice depending on cell number. Each cell subset was processed on its own to prevent cross-contamination, while patient and healthy donor samples were processed together. The immunoSEQ multiplex PCR was used to amplify TCRB sequences from cDNA, generating 87-bp fragments that spanned the CDR3 region. Amplicons were sequenced on the Illumina HiSeq platform. The source study handled its data this way. PCR bias was corrected computationally using synthetic template baselines, and reads within Hamming distance 2 were collapsed, with unmergeable singletons discarded. By aligning reads against IMGT, V, D and J genes, CDR3 length, and insertions or deletions at six rearrangement sites were assigned. Clonotype counts were normalized to sorted cell number within each subset before computing true diversity and Gini coefficients with the tcR R package. Repertoire sharing was quantified using the overlap coefficient calculated on TCRB nucleotide sequences. The source is immuneACCESS, and TCRdb retained only in-frame sequences with V and J called. Part of the clones is not carried over; for the studies checked, unresolved V genes explain less than half of this, and the remainder is unexplained. The DNA gave D and trimming, while V, J and clone size come from that table. For this sample there are a few hundred thousand clones; around 10% appear just once. The top ten constitute about 0.6% of the sample.

Notes on this clone: Its antigen target is currently unknown. Base qualities are not at hand, and no much larger clone is one base apart.

The CDR3 starts with the cysteine, ends with the phenylalanine, and has 14 residues. The retained sequence is limited to the CDR3, 42 bases, with the frame set at the first base. The trim is 10 bases for V and 2 bases for J, with a gap of 18 bases between the germline ends. Based on the germline V gene, the CDR1 and CDR2 sequences are SNHLY and FYNNEI. Each donor gave one peripheral blood draw, roughly 120 mL on average, collected into heparinised tubes. A BD FACSAria II was used to sort naive, central memory, regulatory and stem cell-like memory CD4+ T cells with a panel that included CD45RO, CCR7, CD25, CD127, CD95 and CD27. Purity was above 98% for every sorted population. PBMCs were isolated immediately by Lymphoprep density gradient centrifugation and stained directly without culture. Samples were stained and sorted in pairs, with one healthy donor and one patient per experiment, so that batch effects were minimized.

The research as a whole found: Because cDNA was sequenced instead of genomic DNA, activated cells with high expression could be over-represented, although the groups did not differ in activation or CD3 levels. A moderate but significant shortening of TCRB CDR3 length was observed in type 1 diabetes patients in all four CD4+ subsets. At VDJ recombination sites, patients with type 1 diabetes made fewer insertions and deleted more nucleotides, a pattern implying thymic rearrangement abnormalities. The naive, central memory and regulatory TCRB repertoires appeared to resemble one another more closely among patients than among healthy donors. HLA sub-analyses involved small numbers of individuals, so any influence of HLA type on TCRB rearrangement remained unresolved. PCR might favor shorter templates, but patient and control samples were amplified and corrected together, so any skew would affect both groups equally.

This clonotype was sampled from a young man with type 1 diabetes. Recombination connected TRBV2 to TRBJ2-7, with no reliable assignment of the D segment. The material sequenced was central memory CD4+ T cells from blood. In nucleotide form, the sequence is TGTGCCACCACCCAGGACCGAGCAACCTACGAGCAGTACTTC. Its coded protein is CATTQDRATYEQYF.